A selection of T cell receptor beta chains follows, all from one sample in a study of blood T cell dynamics during melanoma immunotherapy. TCRdb's copy holds only in-frame clones and misses some; the assay was immunoSEQ multiplex PCR. The table includes roughly 10,000 clones, about 88% detected once. Source: blood, taken from a patient treated with checkpoint blockade. These receptors came from a human donor with melanoma. The conserved cysteine and the conserved F or W are not part of the CDR3 here.

J,V,CDR3
TRBJ1-4,TRBV9,ASSVNRGTNEKLF
TRBJ1-3,TRBV7-9,ASSFDSVGNTIY
TRBJ2-2,TRBV19,ASSKTRDNTGELF
TRBJ1-4,TRBV19,ASSPVLNEKLF
TRBJ1-1,TRBV7-2,ASSRLQGNTEAF
TRBJ1-3,TRBV2,ASSEVGHTGNTIY
TRBJ2-2,TRBV30,AWSQTSGSIGELF
TRBJ1-4,TRBV4-3,ASSQIQLNEKLF
TRBJ2-7,TRBV28,ASRLTSGVSYEQY
TRBJ1-2,TRBV6-6,ASKRGKETDGYT
TRBJ2-7,TRBV2,ARQRASSYEQY
TRBJ2-3,TRBV7-9,ASSSGGPDTQY
TRBJ2-4,TRBV11-2,ASSFGAGANIQY
TRBJ1-1,TRBV19,ASNDRGTEAF
TRBJ2-2,TRBV10-3,AISESSLNTGELF
TRBJ2-1,TRBV19,ASSISRVPYNEQF
TRBJ2-7,TRBV28,ASTETGPYEQY
TRBJ1-1,TRBV11-2,ASSLFDTEAF
TRBJ2-5,TRBV7-2,ASSLISGRRETQY
TRBJ2-3,TRBV11-2,ASSLSNLGSTDTQY
TRBJ2-4,TRBV28,ASTTGTENIQY
TRBJ2-1,TRBV2,ASTIRDVYNEQF
TRBJ2-7,TRBV29-1,SVEKGTGGAYEQY